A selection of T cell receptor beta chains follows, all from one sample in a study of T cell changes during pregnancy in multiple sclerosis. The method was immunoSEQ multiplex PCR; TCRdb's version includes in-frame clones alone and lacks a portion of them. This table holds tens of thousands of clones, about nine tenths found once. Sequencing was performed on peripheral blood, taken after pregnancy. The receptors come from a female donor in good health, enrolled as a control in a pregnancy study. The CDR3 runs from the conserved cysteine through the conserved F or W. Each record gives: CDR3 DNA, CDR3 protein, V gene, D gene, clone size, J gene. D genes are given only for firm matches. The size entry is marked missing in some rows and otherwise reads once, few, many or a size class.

cdr3_nt: TGTGCCAGCTCTCGACAGGGTGCCACTGAAGCTTTCTTT
cdr3_aa: CASSRQGATEAFF
v_call: TRBV18
d_call: TRBD1
clone_size: .
j_call: TRBJ1-1

cdr3_nt: TGTGCCAGCAGCTCGTGGGACAGTCTTTCACCCCTCCACTTT
cdr3_aa: CASSSWDSLSPLHF
v_call: TRBV5-4
d_call: TRBD1
clone_size: .
j_call: TRBJ1-6

cdr3_nt: TGTGCCAGCAGGAGCCAGGGGGCTGTTAATGAAAAACTGTTTTTT
cdr3_aa: CASRSQGAVNEKLFF
v_call: TRBV2
d_call: TRBD1
clone_size: .
j_call: TRBJ1-4

cdr3_nt: TGTGCCAGCAGCCCTTACAGGGGGCTGAAAAAAACAGATACGCAGTATTTT
cdr3_aa: CASSPYRGLKKTDTQYF
v_call: TRBV5-4
d_call: TRBD1
clone_size: .
j_call: TRBJ2-3

cdr3_nt: TGTGCCACCAGCAGAGATCGGCGGGGCCCGTTCTTC
cdr3_aa: CATSRDRRGPFF
v_call: TRBV15
d_call: .
clone_size: once
j_call: TRBJ2-1

cdr3_nt: TGTGCCTGGAGTGCTACAATAGCGGGGGGGAACAATGAGCAGTTCTTC
cdr3_aa: CAWSATIAGGNNEQFF
v_call: TRBV30
d_call: TRBD2
clone_size: .
j_call: TRBJ2-1

cdr3_nt: TGTGCCAGTAGTATAGATTCGACTAGCGGAAGTGCAGATACGCAGTATTTT
cdr3_aa: CASSIDSTSGSADTQYF
v_call: TRBV19
d_call: TRBD2
clone_size: .
j_call: TRBJ2-3

cdr3_nt: TGCGCCAGCAGCCAAGTTGGACAGGGCTTGAATGAAAAACTGTTTTTT
cdr3_aa: CASSQVGQGLNEKLFF
v_call: TRBV4-1
d_call: TRBD1
clone_size: .
j_call: TRBJ1-4

cdr3_nt: TGTGCCAGCACGGGGAGTTATGGGGCCAACGTCCTGACTTTC
cdr3_aa: CASTGSYGANVLTF
v_call: TRBV27
d_call: .
clone_size: .
j_call: TRBJ2-6

cdr3_nt: TGTGCCAGCAGTTCCGCACAGGGACGGAGTGGCTACACCTTC
cdr3_aa: CASSSAQGRSGYTF
v_call: TRBV28
d_call: .
clone_size: .
j_call: TRBJ1-2

cdr3_nt: TGTGCCAGCAGCCCCAGCGAGGGTCGCAACACTGAAGCTTTCTTT
cdr3_aa: CASSPSEGRNTEAFF
v_call: TRBV7-3
d_call: .
clone_size: .
j_call: TRBJ1-1

cdr3_nt: TGTGCCAGTCAGGGACAGGGCAATTCACCCCTCCACTTT
cdr3_aa: CASQGQGNSPLHF
v_call: TRBV19
d_call: TRBD1
clone_size: .
j_call: TRBJ1-6

cdr3_nt: TGTGCCAGCAGTCCCACAGGGACAGGGTTCGGTGGCTACACCTTC
cdr3_aa: CASSPTGTGFGGYTF
v_call: TRBV28
d_call: TRBD1
clone_size: .
j_call: TRBJ1-2

cdr3_nt: TGCGCCAGCAGCCAAGATCGGGACAGTGTGTTAAAACTGTTTTTT
cdr3_aa: CASSQDRDSVLKLFF
v_call: TRBV4-3
d_call: TRBD1
clone_size: .
j_call: TRBJ1-4

cdr3_nt: TGTGCCGCAGCGGGACTCTATCCCTACGAGCAGTACTTC
cdr3_aa: CAAAGLYPYEQYF
v_call: TRBV28
d_call: TRBD2
clone_size: once
j_call: TRBJ2-7

cdr3_nt: TGTGCCAGCGGGCGCGGGTACCAGGGGAGTCTAAACTATGGCTACACCTTC
cdr3_aa: CASGRGYQGSLNYGYTF
v_call: TRBV7-9
d_call: .
clone_size: .
j_call: TRBJ1-2

cdr3_nt: TGCGCCAGCAGCCCCGGGAGGACCGCAGATACGCAGTATTTT
cdr3_aa: CASSPGRTADTQYF
v_call: TRBV4-3
d_call: TRBD2
clone_size: .
j_call: TRBJ2-3

cdr3_nt: TGTGCCAGTAGTGTTCTTGGGACAGATTACTATGGCTACACCTTC
cdr3_aa: CASSVLGTDYYGYTF
v_call: TRBV19
d_call: TRBD1
clone_size: .
j_call: TRBJ1-2

cdr3_nt: TGTGCCAGCAGATCACAGGGGTCTGGCTACAATGAGCAGTTCTTC
cdr3_aa: CASRSQGSGYNEQFF
v_call: TRBV6-1
d_call: TRBD1
clone_size: .
j_call: TRBJ2-1

cdr3_nt: TGCGCCAGCAGCTTCACCTACAGGGGGGCCCCTGAAGCTTTCTTT
cdr3_aa: CASSFTYRGAPEAFF
v_call: TRBV5-1
d_call: TRBD1
clone_size: .
j_call: TRBJ1-1

cdr3_nt: TGCGCCAGCAGCTTGGCCGGGACAGGGGTTCGGTACAATGAGCAGTTCTTC
cdr3_aa: CASSLAGTGVRYNEQFF
v_call: TRBV5-1
d_call: TRBD1
clone_size: .
j_call: TRBJ2-1

cdr3_nt: TGTGCCAGCAGCTTGGGAGACAGGGGGAACCTTCCCTTC
cdr3_aa: CASSLGDRGNLPF
v_call: TRBV5-5
d_call: TRBD1
clone_size: .
j_call: TRBJ1-2

cdr3_nt: TGTGCCAGCATGCGACTAGCGGGGGGGTCTACGGGTGAGCAGTTCTTC
cdr3_aa: CASMRLAGGSTGEQFF
v_call: TRBV27
d_call: TRBD2
clone_size: once
j_call: TRBJ2-1

cdr3_nt: TGCGCCAGCACCCCTTGGGGACAGGGGAACACTGAAGCTTTCTTT
cdr3_aa: CASTPWGQGNTEAFF
v_call: TRBV4-3
d_call: TRBD1
clone_size: few
j_call: TRBJ1-1

cdr3_nt: TGCGCCAGCAGCTTATCGCGACAGGGTAATTCACCCCTCCACTTT
cdr3_aa: CASSLSRQGNSPLHF
v_call: TRBV4-3
d_call: TRBD1
clone_size: .
j_call: TRBJ1-6

cdr3_nt: TGTGCCAGCAGCTACCGACAGGGCACCGGGGAGCTGTTTTTT
cdr3_aa: CASSYRQGTGELFF
v_call: TRBV7-9
d_call: TRBD1
clone_size: once
j_call: TRBJ2-2

cdr3_nt: TGCAGTGCCTTTCGGGACATCGAGCAGTACTTC
cdr3_aa: CSAFRDIEQYF
v_call: TRBV20-1
d_call: .
clone_size: once
j_call: TRBJ2-7

cdr3_nt: TGTGCCAGCAGCAGACCCGGGACAATGAACACCGGGGAGCTGTTTTTT
cdr3_aa: CASSRPGTMNTGELFF
v_call: TRBV14
d_call: .
clone_size: once
j_call: TRBJ2-2

cdr3_nt: TGTGCCACCAGCAGAGATCCCAACAGGGCCACTAATGAAAAACTGTTTTTT
cdr3_aa: CATSRDPNRATNEKLFF
v_call: TRBV15
d_call: .
clone_size: .
j_call: TRBJ1-4

cdr3_nt: TGTGCCAGCAGTAGCGGAGGGAGCGACCAAGAGACCCAGTACTTC
cdr3_aa: CASSSGGSDQETQYF
v_call: TRBV28
d_call: .
clone_size: once
j_call: TRBJ2-5

cdr3_nt: TGTGCCAGCAGCTTGGGACGGGGCTATGGCTACACCTTC
cdr3_aa: CASSLGRGYGYTF
v_call: TRBV5-4
d_call: .
clone_size: many
j_call: TRBJ1-2

cdr3_nt: TGTGCCAGCAGCCAAGGAGCAAGTTCTGAAGCTTTCTTT
cdr3_aa: CASSQGASSEAFF
v_call: TRBV14
d_call: .
clone_size: once
j_call: TRBJ1-1

cdr3_nt: TGTGCCAGCAGCTTAGAATTAGCTGGGAACACTGAAGCTTTCTTT
cdr3_aa: CASSLELAGNTEAFF
v_call: TRBV7-6
d_call: .
clone_size: .
j_call: TRBJ1-1

cdr3_nt: TGTGCCAGCAGCCGCGTTGTGGGACAGAACCAAGAGACCCAGTACTTC
cdr3_aa: CASSRVVGQNQETQYF
v_call: TRBV5-6
d_call: TRBD1
clone_size: .
j_call: TRBJ2-5

cdr3_nt: TGCGCCAGCAGCCAAGAGGGGGACAGCCTCTATGGCTACACCTTC
cdr3_aa: CASSQEGDSLYGYTF
v_call: TRBV4-3
d_call: TRBD1
clone_size: .
j_call: TRBJ1-2

cdr3_nt: TGCGCCAGCAGCCGTCTAGCGGGGGCCCGCACAGATACGCAGTATTTT
cdr3_aa: CASSRLAGARTDTQYF
v_call: TRBV5-1
d_call: TRBD2
clone_size: once
j_call: TRBJ2-3

cdr3_nt: TGTGCCAGCAGCTTAACGCGGCGGGGGACAGGGAGGTTCGATGAGCAGTTCTTC
cdr3_aa: CASSLTRRGTGRFDEQFF
v_call: TRBV7-9
d_call: TRBD1
clone_size: .
j_call: TRBJ2-1

cdr3_nt: TGTGCCAGCAGCTTAGGACAGGGGATCGCCGGGGAGCTGTTTTTT
cdr3_aa: CASSLGQGIAGELFF
v_call: TRBV7-9
d_call: TRBD1
clone_size: .
j_call: TRBJ2-2

cdr3_nt: TGTGCCAGTAGTATAGGCCGACAGGAGGTCATTCAGTACTTC
cdr3_aa: CASSIGRQEVIQYF
v_call: TRBV19
d_call: .
clone_size: .
j_call: TRBJ2-4

cdr3_nt: TGCGCCAGCCACAGGGGGTTGGACACCGGGGAGCTGTTTTTT
cdr3_aa: CASHRGLDTGELFF
v_call: TRBV5-1
d_call: TRBD1
clone_size: .
j_call: TRBJ2-2

cdr3_nt: TGTGCCAGCAGCCCGGACAGGGGGATAGGAAACACCATATATTTT
cdr3_aa: CASSPDRGIGNTIYF
v_call: TRBV7-2
d_call: TRBD1
clone_size: .
j_call: TRBJ1-3

cdr3_nt: TGTGCCAGCAGCGGGACAGACTCTGGAAACACCATATATTTT
cdr3_aa: CASSGTDSGNTIYF
v_call: TRBV9
d_call: .
clone_size: .
j_call: TRBJ1-3

cdr3_nt: TGTGCCAGCAGCCAATTTCTTGGGGGCGCCTACAATGAGCAGTTCTTC
cdr3_aa: CASSQFLGGAYNEQFF
v_call: TRBV14
d_call: .
clone_size: .
j_call: TRBJ2-1

cdr3_nt: TGTGCCAGCAGGTTCCTCTCTGGAAACACCATATATTTT
cdr3_aa: CASRFLSGNTIYF
v_call: TRBV13
d_call: .
clone_size: few
j_call: TRBJ1-3